The present T cell receptor beta chain was sequenced within a study of blood T cells in healthy people across ages. PCR was performed a second time for about 6 to 12 cycles using a sample-barcoded 5' primer and a J-beta primer mix. TCRdb used MiXCR to reprocess the 5' RACE reads, holding one entry per CDR3 protein. The sample carries around 990,000 distinct CDR3 sequences, approximately 25% recorded once. Per sample, no less than 5 micrograms of total RNA were extracted. Separately, the same data were catalogued under a study of T cells of mothers and their children. That publication notes: Relative to unrelated pairs, biologically related mother-child dyads exhibited marginally greater, non-significant overlap.

The clonotype comes from a girl aged 2 to 10 in good health. The sample comprised blood.

The CDR3 bases are TGCAGTGCTAGACGACAGGGCCTAGCCAAAAACATTCAGTACTTC. Translation: CSARRQGLAKNIQYF. The chain is built from TRBV20-1 and TRBJ2-4, with 7 bases lining up with TRBD1. Germline V gene sequence: CDR1 DFQATT, CDR2 SNEGSKA (reference sequence). V lost 2 bases to trimming and J lost 0 bases; unmatched junction nucleotides: 4. The CDR3 length is 15 residues.